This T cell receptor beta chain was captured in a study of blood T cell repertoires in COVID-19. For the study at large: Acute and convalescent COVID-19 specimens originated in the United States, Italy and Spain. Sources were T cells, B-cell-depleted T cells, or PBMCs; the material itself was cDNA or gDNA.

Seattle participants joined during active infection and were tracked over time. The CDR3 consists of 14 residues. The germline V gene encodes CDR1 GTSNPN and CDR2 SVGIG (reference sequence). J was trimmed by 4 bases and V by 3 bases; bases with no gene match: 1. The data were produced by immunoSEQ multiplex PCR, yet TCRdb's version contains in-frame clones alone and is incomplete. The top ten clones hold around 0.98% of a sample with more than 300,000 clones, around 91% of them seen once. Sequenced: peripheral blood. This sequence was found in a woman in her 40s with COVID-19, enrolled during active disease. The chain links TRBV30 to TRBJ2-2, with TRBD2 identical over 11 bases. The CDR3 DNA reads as TGTGCCTGGAGAGGACTAGCGGGCACCGGGGAGCTGTTTTTT. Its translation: CAWRGLAGTGELFF.